Each of the 15 T cell receptor beta chains below was sequenced from the same sample in a study of blood T cell repertoires in COVID-19. TCRdb's copy holds only in-frame clones and misses some; the assay was immunoSEQ multiplex PCR. The data contain approximately 74,000 clones, 88% of them seen just once; the ten biggest clones take up 1.9%. Material for sequencing was peripheral blood. The receptor set was obtained from a woman of 80 years or more with active or convalescent COVID-19.

The V and J genes are TRBV4-1 and TRBJ2-1, with 8 bases matching TRBD2. V shed 0 bases and J 9 bases; nucleotides not matched to a gene: 4. This CDR3 is built from 14 residues. CDR1 is MGHRA and CDR2 is YSYEKL in the germline V gene. The CDR3 loop reads CASSQDRRGGEQFF. CDR3 sequence (DNA): TGCGCCAGCAGCCAAGATCGCCGGGGGGGTGAGCAGTTCTTC.

The chain is built from TRBV7-9 and TRBJ1-5, with TRBD1 matching over 8 bases. In germline, CDR1 is SEHNR, CDR2 FQNEAQ (reference sequence). The CDR3 extends over 16 amino acids. After removal of 1 base from V and 3 bases from J, the junction contained 5 bases not matched to a gene. The chain's CDR3 is CASSLGQTGANQPQHF. CDR3 nucleotides: TGTGCCAGCAGCTTAGGCCAGACAGGGGCCAATCAGCCCCAGCATTTT.

The J gene is TRBJ2-3, the V gene TRBV18, with TRBD1 matching over 9 bases. This CDR3 comprises 14 residues. Trimming at V came to 8 bases and at J to 2 bases, leaving 5 bases not matched to a gene. In germline, CDR1 is KGHSH, CDR2 LQKENI. The CDR3 reads CASRQGVITDTQYF. In DNA, the CDR3 is TGTGCCAGCCGACAGGGGGTGATCACAGATACGCAGTATTTT. The variable domain in full, completed from reference TRBV18 and TRBJ2-3, reads NAGVMQNPRHLVRRRGQEARLRCSPMKGHSHVYWYRQLPEEGLKFMVYLQKENIIDESGMPKERFSAEFPKEGPSILRIQQVVRGDSAAYFCASRQGVITDTQYFGPGTRLTVL.

This clone was recorded only once. This chain joins TRBV11-3 and TRBJ1-3; 7 bases align to TRBD1. This CDR3 spans 14 amino acids. Germline CDR1 SGHNT, CDR2 YENEEA. V was pared by 3 bases and J by 8 bases, with 7 bases of the junction left unmatched. The CDR3 bases are TGTGCCAGCAGCTTCCGGACAGGTGTGGACACCATATATTTT. Its translation: CASSFRTGVDTIYF.

This rearrangement joins TRBV6-2 or TRBV6-3 to TRBJ2-2; D not resolved. Germline V gene sequence: CDR1 MNHEY, CDR2 SVGEGT. The CDR3 extends over 14 amino acids. Trimming cost V 2 bases and J 5 bases, with 9 bases left between them. CDR3 DNA: TGTGCCAGCAGTTACAGCCCCGGGACCGGGGAGCTGTTTTTT. Its protein product is CASSYSPGTGELFF.

This clone has just one count. The rearrangement joins TRBV6-5 to TRBJ2-7; 8 bases align to TRBD1. This CDR3 is built from 15 residues. V shed 4 bases and J 4 bases; nucleotides not matched to a gene: 9. Per the germline V gene, CDR1 is MNHEY and CDR2 is SVGAGI. CDR3 residues: CASSSWTGIEYEQYF. In nucleotides, the CDR3 is TGTGCCAGCAGTTCCTGGACAGGGATAGAGTACGAGCAGTACTTC.

The chain couples TRBV3-1 (or the pseudogene TRBV3-2) to TRBJ1-2; D gene unclear. Germline CDR1 is LGHDT and CDR2 is YNNKEL (reference sequence). Trimming shortened V by 4 bases and J by 7 bases, and 19 bases separated the two germline ends. This CDR3 has 15 amino acids. CDR3 sequence: CASSPQDSRLGGYTF. The CDR3 DNA is TGTGCCAGCAGCCCTCAGGACTCAAGGTTAGGTGGCTACACCTTC.

The V call is TRBV25-1, the J call TRBJ1-3; TRBD1 aligns across 9 bases. J was trimmed by 7 bases and V by 6 bases; bases with no gene match: 10. The CDR3 is 15 residues long. Germline V gene data show CDR1 as MGHDK and CDR2 as SYGVNS. CDR3 nucleotides: TGTGCCAGCAGGGTTGACAGGGGGGTATTGAACACCATATATTTT. It is translated as CASRVDRGVLNTIYF.

The V call is TRBV5-1, the J call TRBJ2-3, with 8 bases identical to TRBD2. Germline CDR1 and CDR2: SGHRS and YFSETQ. The CDR3 is 17 amino acids. The V segment lost 3 bases and the J segment 0 bases; nucleotides outside the gene matches: 9. The DNA of the CDR3 is TGCGCCAGCAGCTCGCACCTCGCGGGGGGTAGCACAGATACGCAGTATTTT. This codes for CASSSHLAGGSTDTQYF.

The rearrangement joins TRBV9 to TRBJ1-3; D might be TRBD1 (6 bases). The V and J ends lost 7 bases and 0 bases respectively, with 17 bases between them. Germline V CDR1 and CDR2: SGDLS, YYNGEE. This CDR3 spans 16 amino acids. The CDR3 region is CASAPMGHLSGNTIYF. CDR3 DNA sequence: TGTGCCAGCGCCCCGATGGGACATCTCTCTGGAAACACCATATATTTT. Based on the CDR3 plus reference TRBV9 and TRBJ1-3, the full variable domain is DSGVTQTPKHLITATGQRVTLRCSPRSGDLSVYWYQQSLDQGLQFLIQYYNGEERAKGNILERFSAQQFPDLHSELNLSSLELGDSALYFCASAPMGHLSGNTIYFGEGSWLTVV.

The chain joins TRBV6-5 to TRBJ1-2, with 9 bases identical to TRBD1. The V and J ends lost 3 bases and 5 bases, in that order; junction bases with no gene match: 7. The CDR3 has 15 amino acids. The germline V gene has CDR1 MNHEY and CDR2 SVGAGI. This chain's CDR3 is CASSYSGGQGYGYTF. The DNA of the CDR3 is TGTGCCAGCAGTTATAGTGGGGGACAGGGTTATGGCTACACCTTC.

The genes are TRBV5-6 and TRBJ1-1; weak D call: TRBD1 (6 bases). Trimming took 4 bases from V and 0 from J, leaving 13 bases between them. Germline CDR1 reads SGHDT; CDR2 reads YYEEEE. This CDR3 region has 15 residues. The CDR3 sequence: CASSPDGDMNTEAFF. CDR3 DNA: TGTGCCAGCAGCCCCGACGGGGACATGAACACTGAAGCTTTCTTT.

The rearrangement uses TRBV6-2 or TRBV6-3 and TRBJ1-2, with D uncertain. Per the germline V gene, CDR1 is MNHEY and CDR2 is SVGEGT. CDR3 length: 12 residues. With 2 bases removed from V and 6 bases from J, the gap between germline ends came to 7 bases. In DNA form, the CDR3 reads TGTGCCAGCAGTTACGTCACAAATGGCTACACCTTC. The encoded protein is CASSYVTNGYTF.

The chain combines TRBV6-4 with TRBJ1-6; D unclear. V gave up 5 bases and J gave up 3 bases, with 8 bases separating them. CDR1 and CDR2 from the germline V gene are MRHNA and SNTAGT. The CDR3 spans 14 residues. In DNA, the CDR3 is TGTGCCAGCAGTAGAGGGAACTATAATTCACCCCTCCACTTT. This encodes CASSRGNYNSPLHF.

The rearrangement links TRBV6-4 to TRBJ1-2, with 10 bases identical to TRBD1. The CDR3 spans 15 residues. Germline CDR1 MRHNA, CDR2 SNTAGT. V shed 3 bases, J shed 5 bases, and the junction held 6 bases outside the gene matches. The CDR3 nucleotides are TGTGCCAGCAGTGAGGGGACAGGGGATGAATATGGCTACACCTTC. It specifies CASSEGTGDEYGYTF.